This T cell receptor (beta chain) was recorded in a study of cytomegalovirus exposure and HLA in healthy donors (dated 2017 in TCRdb). Regarding the complete study: An earlier analysis of roughly 630 of the donors reported about 290 Gb of sequence data and some 120 million unique TCR beta sequences from 150 million to 200 million T cells. Roughly 300 gigabases of sequencing data and approximately 80 million unique TCR sequences were included in an early release covering several hundred HLA-typed donors. Among the roughly 370 genotyped donors, approximately 77% belonged to the genetic ancestry cluster associated with self-reported Caucasian donors. The study was designed to test whether signatures of past pathogen exposure could be identified by cataloging public T cell receptors. The study used immunosequencing to profile the T cell repertoires of several hundred subjects and linked those repertoires to cytomegalovirus serostatus. Along with the roughly 670-subject first cohort, a separate validation cohort of over 90 different subjects was used. To predict cytomegalovirus infection status, the study brought together high-throughput TCR immunosequencing, statistical association of individual TCRs with disease status, and machine learning. In a later analysis, previously published TCR beta repertoires from 670 or so donors were re-analyzed and high-resolution HLA genotyping was added so that TCR occurrence patterns could be studied. In the later analysis, no new phenotypic data were used to find candidate immune exposures; instead, reliance was placed on TCR beta sequences and their occurrence across donors. To decide whether each TCR beta V gene segment behaved as functional or pseudogenic, an earlier analysis of some 600 of the donors relied on high-throughput TCR beta sequencing. Donor age, sex, ethnicity and CMV serostatus were compiled together with the repertoire data. A later genetic analysis used genome-wide SNP genotypes for about 60% of the roughly 670 donors, treating that subset as a discovery cohort. Every repertoire in the discovery cohort had been generated on one and the same sequencing platform. Class I and class II HLA loci were covered by the typing at four-digit resolution. Typing coverage varied by locus: 629-630 donors for A, B, C, DRB1 and DQB1; approximately 520 for DQA1; about 600 for DPA1; approximately 490 for DPB1. Four to six DR-DQ haplotypes were handled as single units for association and clustering, since linkage in the cohort was strong. Across 300 to 400 genotyped donors of the cohort, an average of approximately 220,000 unique TCR beta nucleotide sequences per donor were sequenced, and roughly 18% of those sequences were non-productive.

To prepare the library, the immunoSEQ multiplex PCR assay was applied. A mixture of 60 forward primers for TCR Vbeta segments and 13 reverse primers for TCR Jbeta segments was used in the multiplex PCR. Amplification of the CDR3 region of rearranged TCR beta genes was performed with a multiplex PCR assay on genomic DNA. On the Illumina HiSeq System, the amplified TCR beta libraries were sequenced as 87-base-pair reads. The original pipeline was this. A later analysis counted around 72 million unique TCR beta chains across the 640 or so repertoires, and around 12 million of these chains were shared by at least two donors. To remove PCR and sequencing errors, raw reads were error-corrected and collapsed into unique sequences using a nearest-neighbor algorithm that merged closely related sequences. CDR3 sequences were aligned to IMGT reference sequences to assign V, D and J gene segments. For a sequence to be retained, at least a six-nucleotide match to both a V gene segment and a J gene segment was required. A rearrangement was called productive if the CDR3 had no stop codons and remained in frame with V and J, and every other rearrangement was called non-productive. Following IMGT convention, CDR3 was defined as the stretch from the second conserved V-encoded cysteine to the conserved J-encoded phenylalanine. In an earlier analysis of just under 600 of the donors, sequences lacking an unambiguous match to a single V gene segment were excluded. An earlier analysis of approximately 590 of the donors called V segments functional above 56.7% productive rearrangements and segregating when the between-donor standard deviation exceeded 5%. To diagnose cytomegalovirus status from the catalog of TCR beta chain sequences, a statistical classification framework was built. V and J gene assignment, in a later analysis, came from comparing TCR nucleotide sequences with IMGT/GENE-DB human TR gene sequences. A later analysis assigned CDR3 sequences and most-parsimonious VDJ recombination scenarios with the TCRdist pipeline. A later analysis defined each TCR beta chain by its CDR3 amino acid sequence plus V-gene family, and excluded reads lacking a unique V-gene family. In a later analysis, around 600 highly shared, low-generation-probability nucleotide sequences were removed to address suspected cross-contamination and a sequencing artifact. A later analysis calculated a clonal expansion index for each public chain from normalized within-repertoire ranks of inferred template counts. In a later analysis, generation probabilities were computed with a VDJ recombination model fitted to out-of-frame rearrangements, and the resulting probabilities were checked against IGoR. A later analysis scored TCR-TCR, TCR-HLA and TCR-CMV co-occurrence with hypergeometric tests, applying a repertoire-size bias correction to TCR pairs. False discovery rates were estimated in a later analysis by permuting HLA or CMV assignments 20 times. In a later analysis, co-occurring TCRs were grouped with DBSCAN, and TCRdist sequence similarity was added when clustering was performed within HLA-allele-positive subsets. Repertoires with fewer than 30,000 or more than 120,000 public chains were left out of co-occurrence clustering, as were five repertoires with anomalous nucleotide sharing. TCRdb's version of the immuneACCESS table is confined to in-frame rearrangements and falls short of the full clone set. An unresolved V gene accounts for under half of the shortfall where checked; the remainder is of unknown origin. The V and J calls and clone size are taken from that table; D and trimming were inferred from the DNA. Present in this sample are some 170,000 clones, roughly 80% of which were seen just once. 7% of the sample belongs to the ten largest clones.

On the study overall, not on this receptor specifically: Presence/absence analyses assumed roughly uniform sequencing depth across donors, an assumption that may not hold. An association between a missense DCLRE1C variant and V-gene and J-gene trimming of TCR beta chains was found in a later genetic analysis and replicated in an independent cohort. Because HLA typing was missing for some donors at each locus, association tests included only the typed subset. Most TCR sequences were seen in very few donors, while some public TCRs were found in many individuals. In vitro tests confirmed that a few of the cytomegalovirus-associated TCR beta chains recognize cytomegalovirus antigens. A later analysis reported that several top co-occurrence clusters appeared linked to parvovirus B19, influenza, CMV and Epstein-Barr virus. A further reported finding was that TCR beta sequences accurately predicted the HLA-A and HLA-B alleles for most subjects in the first cohort. Immune exposure information for the cohort was limited to CMV serostatus. A later analysis found that TCR association rates varied across HLA loci, with DRB1 alleles showing the most associated TCRs and HLA-C alleles the fewest. In a later genetic analysis, fewer N-insertions in productive TCRs were reported among donors in an Asian-associated ancestry cluster than the approximately 710-donor mean. Cytomegalovirus status was reported to be diagnosed by the classifier with high specificity and sensitivity in both the original and validation cohorts. Because counts were too low, seventeen rarely observed V segments, including chromosome 9 orphons, were excluded from the earlier analysis of about 500 of the donors. In a later analysis, most CMV-associated TCR beta chains were found to appear HLA-restricted, with HLA associations seemingly driven largely by CMV exposure. In a later analysis, HLA-associated TCR beta chains showed more clonal expansion and lower generation probabilities than non-associated chains that were equally common. The authors suggested that the approach could potentially be extended to other disease states and immunological phenotypes. The cohort was sequenced for TCR beta chains only, and without alpha or paired-chain data the features that could be detected were limited. Strong co-occurrence of HLA alleles, especially DR and DQ, made assigning TCR associations to individual alleles difficult. In the study, 150 to 200 TCR beta chains were listed as associated with cytomegalovirus. Linkage disequilibrium might explain the correlated functional status among segregating V segments, but an unknown experimental factor could not be excluded. In an earlier analysis of some 550 of the donors, most TCR beta V segments were observed in productive rearrangements about 87% or about 30% of the time, broadly matching IMGT annotations. A group of highly shared sequence variants was considered likely to be a technical artifact of the sequencing pipeline. Some IMGT-functional V segments, including TRBV6-2 and TRBV6-3, could not be distinguished by the 87-base-pair reads and were therefore excluded. Specific HLA alleles were associated with 16,951 TCR beta sequences at a false discovery rate of 0.05 in a later analysis.

Turning to this clone: This clone's antigen is unknown. Base qualities are not at hand, and no much larger clone is one base apart.

The cohort consisted of 670 or so healthy bone marrow donors. At the time of sampling, every cohort member was nominally healthy, though immune exposures that went unrecorded were likely present. The donor tested CMV seropositive, placing the donor among the roughly 270 seropositive members of the cohort. A peripheral blood sample was collected from each donor, and TCR beta sequencing was performed on peripheral blood mononuclear cells. The Qiagen DNeasy Blood Extraction Kit was used to extract genomic DNA from the blood cell samples. V lost 0 bases and J lost 6 bases; the stretch between them is 12 bases long. The CDR3 sequence holds 14 residues, the cysteine and phenylalanine included. Of all the DNA, just the CDR3 is kept, 42 bases in frame from base 1. Sequences GTSNPN (CDR1) and SVGIG (CDR2) are obtained from the germline V gene (reference sequence).

Material for sequencing was PBMCs. The chain is encoded by TRBV30 joined to TRBJ1-5; no D gene call is confident. The TCR sequence derives from a woman aged 25 to 39 in good health and CMV-seropositive. The base sequence is TGTGCCTGGAGTGTACTTACAGTCGGTCAGCCCCAGCATTTT. The resulting protein is CAWSVLTVGQPQHF.